The T cell receptor (beta chain) described here comes from a study of PD-1 blockade in classical Hodgkin lymphoma. General study findings and limits: Newly diagnosed and completely responding patients shared comparable baseline diversity. There remain no defined causes for the repertoire differences, which possibly reflect disease activity or prior therapy. After ASCT, patients who started nivolumab under 1 year later were excluded.

Time point reported: cycle 4 day 1 (C4D1), after around six weeks of nivolumab. All patients relapsed after autologous stem cell transplantation, and brentuximab vedotin exposure varied. With respect to this clone: Its antigen is unidentified.

Repertoires were generated with immunoSEQ multiplex PCR, while TCRdb's copy carries only in-frame clones and drops some. Found here are 80,000 to 95,000 clones, about 83% of them singletons; the top ten hold about a sixth. V gave up 8 bases and J gave up 10 bases; unmatched junction bases: 14. The germline CDR1 and CDR2 sequences are MNHEY and SVGAGI. The CDR3 is 14 residues long. This sequence joins TRBV6-5 and TRBJ2-1, with 7 positions matching TRBD1. This TCR derives from a human donor with classical Hodgkin lymphoma. Sequenced here: peripheral blood mononuclear cells (PBMCs), sampled before the fourth cycle of nivolumab. CDR3 sequence (DNA): TGTGCCAGCCGCCCAGGTGTCGCACAGGGGGAGCAGTTCTTC. Translating gives CASRPGVAQGEQFF.